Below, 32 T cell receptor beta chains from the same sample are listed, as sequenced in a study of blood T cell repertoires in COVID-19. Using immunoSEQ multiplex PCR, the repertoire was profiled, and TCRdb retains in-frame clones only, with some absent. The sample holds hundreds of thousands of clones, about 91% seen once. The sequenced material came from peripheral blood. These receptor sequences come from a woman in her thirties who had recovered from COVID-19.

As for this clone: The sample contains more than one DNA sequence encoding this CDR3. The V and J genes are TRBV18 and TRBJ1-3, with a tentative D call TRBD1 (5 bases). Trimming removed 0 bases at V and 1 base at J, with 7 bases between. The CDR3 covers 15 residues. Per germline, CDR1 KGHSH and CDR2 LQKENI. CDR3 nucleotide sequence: TGTGCCAGCTCACCACCACGGGGGTCTGGAAACACCATATATTTT. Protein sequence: CASSPPRGSGNTIYF.

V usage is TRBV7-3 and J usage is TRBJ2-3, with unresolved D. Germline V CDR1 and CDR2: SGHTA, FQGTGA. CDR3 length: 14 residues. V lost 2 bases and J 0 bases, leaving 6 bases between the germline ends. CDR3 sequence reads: CASSLQTSTDTQYF. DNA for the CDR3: TGTGCCAGCAGCTTACAAACTAGCACAGATACGCAGTATTTT.

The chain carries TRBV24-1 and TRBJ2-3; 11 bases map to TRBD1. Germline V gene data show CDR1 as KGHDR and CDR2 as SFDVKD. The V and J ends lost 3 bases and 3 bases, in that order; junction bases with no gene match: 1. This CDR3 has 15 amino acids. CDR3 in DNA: TGTGCCACCAGTGATCGGGACAGGGGGACAGATACGCAGTATTTT. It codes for CATSDRDRGTDTQYF.

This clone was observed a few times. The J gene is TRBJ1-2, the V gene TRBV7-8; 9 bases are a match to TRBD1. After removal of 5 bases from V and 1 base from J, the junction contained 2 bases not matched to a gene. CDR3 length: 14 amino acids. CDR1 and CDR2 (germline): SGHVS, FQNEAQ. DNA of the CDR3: TGTGCCAGCAGCAACAGGGGGCGTAACTATGGCTACACCTTC. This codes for CASSNRGRNYGYTF.

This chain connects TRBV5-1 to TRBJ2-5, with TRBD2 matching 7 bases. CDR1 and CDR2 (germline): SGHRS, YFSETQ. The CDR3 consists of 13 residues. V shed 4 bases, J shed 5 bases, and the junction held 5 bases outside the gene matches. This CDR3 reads CASSIVGGETQYF. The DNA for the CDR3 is TGCGCCAGCAGCATTGTGGGGGGGGAGACCCAGTACTTC.

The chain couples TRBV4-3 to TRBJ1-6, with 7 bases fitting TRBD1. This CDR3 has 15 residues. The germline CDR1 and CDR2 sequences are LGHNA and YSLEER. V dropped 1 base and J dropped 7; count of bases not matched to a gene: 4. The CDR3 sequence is CASSQGGTENSPLHF. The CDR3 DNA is TGCGCCAGCAGCCAAGGTGGGACAGAAAATTCACCCCTCCACTTT.

The CDR3 is CASSLHENSPLHF. CDR3 nucleotides: TGTGCCAGCAGCTTACATGAGAATTCACCCCTCCACTTT. The rearrangement uses TRBV7-3 and TRBJ1-6; D is unresolved. V lost 2 bases to trimming and J lost 7 bases, with 6 bases between them. Germline V gene data show CDR1 as SGHTA and CDR2 as FQGTGA. This CDR3 is built from 13 residues.

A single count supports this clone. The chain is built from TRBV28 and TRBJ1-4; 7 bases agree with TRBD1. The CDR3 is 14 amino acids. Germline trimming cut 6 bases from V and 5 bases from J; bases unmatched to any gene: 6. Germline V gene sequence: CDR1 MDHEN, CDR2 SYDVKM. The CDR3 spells CASRRQGKNEKLFF. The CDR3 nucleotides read TGTGCCAGCAGGCGACAGGGAAAGAATGAAAAACTGTTTTTT.

In DNA, the CDR3 is TGTGCCAGTACCACCAGGGGGGACGAGCAGTTCTTC. This encodes CASTTRGDEQFF. The chain is built from TRBV19 and TRBJ2-1, with a possible D match to TRBD1 (7 bases). The CDR3 runs 12 residues. V dropped 7 bases and J dropped 10 bases, with 14 bases sitting between them. The germline V gene encodes CDR1 LNHDA and CDR2 SQIVND (reference sequence).

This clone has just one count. The chain's CDR3 is CSVGDTEAFF. CDR3 DNA: TGCAGCGTTGGAGACACTGAAGCTTTCTTT. The rearrangement links TRBV29-1 to TRBJ1-1; D is unclear. CDR1 and CDR2 from the germline V gene are SQVTM and ANQGSEA. V lost 4 bases to trimming and J lost 3 bases, with 3 bases between them. The CDR3 covers 10 residues. The full variable domain, in which reference TRBV29-1 and TRBJ1-1 provide the parts outside the CDR3, is SAVISQKPSRDICQRGTSLTIQCQVDSQVTMMFWYRQQPGQSLTLIATANQGSEATYESGFVIDKFPISRPNLTFSTLTVSNMSPEDSSIYLCSVGDTEAFFGQGTRLTVV.

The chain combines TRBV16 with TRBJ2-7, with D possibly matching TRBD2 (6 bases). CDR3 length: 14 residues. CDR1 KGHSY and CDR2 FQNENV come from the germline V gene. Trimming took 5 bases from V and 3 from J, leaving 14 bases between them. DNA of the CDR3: TGTGCCAGCAGCGTGGGACTGGCGGGCTACGAGCAGTACTTC. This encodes CASSVGLAGYEQYF.

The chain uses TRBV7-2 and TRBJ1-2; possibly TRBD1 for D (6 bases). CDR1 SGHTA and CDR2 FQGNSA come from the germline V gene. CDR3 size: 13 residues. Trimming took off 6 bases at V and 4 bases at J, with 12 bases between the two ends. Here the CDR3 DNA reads TGTGCCAGCAGGGGGGCGCTTATCTATGGCTACACCTTC. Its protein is CASRGALIYGYTF.

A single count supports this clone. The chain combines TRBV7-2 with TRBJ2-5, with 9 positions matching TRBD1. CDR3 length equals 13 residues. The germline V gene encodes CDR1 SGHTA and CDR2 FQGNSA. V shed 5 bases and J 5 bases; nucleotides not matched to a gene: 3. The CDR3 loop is CASSRDREETQYF. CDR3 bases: TGTGCCAGCAGCCGGGACAGGGAGGAGACCCAGTACTTC.

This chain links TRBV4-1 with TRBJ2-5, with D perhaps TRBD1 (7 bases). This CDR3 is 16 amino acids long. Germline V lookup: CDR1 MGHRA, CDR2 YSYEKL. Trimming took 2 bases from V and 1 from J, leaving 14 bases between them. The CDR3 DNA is TGCGCCAGCAGCCAAACGGGGGACAGCTCCCAAGAGACCCAGTACTTC. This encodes CASSQTGDSSQETQYF.

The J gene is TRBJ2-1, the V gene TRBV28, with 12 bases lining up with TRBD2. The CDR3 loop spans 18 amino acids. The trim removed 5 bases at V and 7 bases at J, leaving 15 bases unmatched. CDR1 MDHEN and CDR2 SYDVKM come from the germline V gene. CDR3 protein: CASSGRDIGLAGKNEQFF. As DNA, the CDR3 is TGTGCCAGCAGTGGACGGGACATCGGACTAGCGGGGAAGAATGAGCAGTTCTTC.

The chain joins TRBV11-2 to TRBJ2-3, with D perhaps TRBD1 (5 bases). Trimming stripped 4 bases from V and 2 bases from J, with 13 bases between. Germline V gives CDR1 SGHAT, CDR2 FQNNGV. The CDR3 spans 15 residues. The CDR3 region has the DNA TGTGCCAGCAGCTATCTAGGGGAACTCACAGATACGCAGTATTTT. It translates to CASSYLGELTDTQYF.

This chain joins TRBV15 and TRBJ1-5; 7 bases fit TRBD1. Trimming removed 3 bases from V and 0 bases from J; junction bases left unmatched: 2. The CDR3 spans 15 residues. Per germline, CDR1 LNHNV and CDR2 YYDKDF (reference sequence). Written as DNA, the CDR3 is TGTGCCACCAGCAGGGGACAGAATAGCAATCAGCCCCAGCATTTT. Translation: CATSRGQNSNQPQHF.

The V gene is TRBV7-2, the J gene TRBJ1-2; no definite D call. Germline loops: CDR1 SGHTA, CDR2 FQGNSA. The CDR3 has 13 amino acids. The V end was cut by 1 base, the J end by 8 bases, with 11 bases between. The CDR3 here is CASSLDKSVGYTF. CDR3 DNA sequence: TGTGCCAGCAGCTTAGATAAGTCGGTCGGCTACACCTTC.

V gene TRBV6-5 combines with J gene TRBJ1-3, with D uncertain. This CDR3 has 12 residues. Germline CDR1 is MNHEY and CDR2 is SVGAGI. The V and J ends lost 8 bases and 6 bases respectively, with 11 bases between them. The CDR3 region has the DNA TGTGCCAGCCTCTGGTTGGCAAACACCATATATTTT. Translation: CASLWLANTIYF.

CDR3 residues: CASSLKAAGRNQPQHF. The CDR3 DNA reads TGTGCCAGCAGCTTAAAGGCGGCAGGGAGGAATCAGCCCCAGCATTTT. This chain uses TRBV11-3 with TRBJ1-5, with D tentatively TRBD1 (5 bases). Trimming cost V 2 bases and J 4 bases, with 15 bases left between them. The germline gives CDR1 SGHNT, CDR2 YENEEA. The CDR3 has 16 amino acids.

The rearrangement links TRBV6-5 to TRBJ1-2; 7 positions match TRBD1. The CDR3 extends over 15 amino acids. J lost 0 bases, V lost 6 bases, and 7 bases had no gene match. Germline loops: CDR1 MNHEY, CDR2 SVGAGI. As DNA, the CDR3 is TGTGCCAGCAGGGAGGGACAGACACCTAACTATGGCTACACCTTC. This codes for CASREGQTPNYGYTF.

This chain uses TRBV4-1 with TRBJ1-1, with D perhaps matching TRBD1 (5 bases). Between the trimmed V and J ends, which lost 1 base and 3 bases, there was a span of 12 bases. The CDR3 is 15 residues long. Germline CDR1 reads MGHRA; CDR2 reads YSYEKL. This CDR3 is CASSQGAGSHTEAFF. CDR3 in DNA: TGCGCCAGCAGCCAAGGAGCAGGGTCCCACACTGAAGCTTTCTTT.

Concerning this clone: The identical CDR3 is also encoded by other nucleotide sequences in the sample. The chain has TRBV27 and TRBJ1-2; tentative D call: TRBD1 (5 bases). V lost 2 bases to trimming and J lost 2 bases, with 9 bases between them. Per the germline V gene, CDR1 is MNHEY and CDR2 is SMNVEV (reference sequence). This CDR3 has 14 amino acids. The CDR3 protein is CASSLLRGNYGYTF. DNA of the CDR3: TGTGCCAGCAGTTTACTTCGGGGGAACTATGGCTACACCTTC.

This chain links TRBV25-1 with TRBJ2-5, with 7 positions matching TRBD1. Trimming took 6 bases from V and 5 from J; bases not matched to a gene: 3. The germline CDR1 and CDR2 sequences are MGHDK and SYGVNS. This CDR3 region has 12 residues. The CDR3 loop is CASRTGWETQYF. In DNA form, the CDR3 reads TGTGCCAGCAGGACAGGGTGGGAGACCCAGTACTTC.

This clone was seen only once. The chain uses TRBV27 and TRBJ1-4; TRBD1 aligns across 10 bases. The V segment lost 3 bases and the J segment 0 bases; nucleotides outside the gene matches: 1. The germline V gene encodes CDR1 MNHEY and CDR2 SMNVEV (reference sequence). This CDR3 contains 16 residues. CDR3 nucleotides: TGTGCCAGCAGTTTGACAGGGGGCTCAACTAATGAAAAACTGTTTTTT. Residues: CASSLTGGSTNEKLFF.

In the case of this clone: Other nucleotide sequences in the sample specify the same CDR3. The CDR3 DNA sequence: TGTGCCAGCAGCTTATCCGGGGGGACTGAAGCTTTCTTT. This translates into CASSLSGGTEAFF. The J gene is TRBJ1-1, the V gene TRBV7-3, with a possible D match to TRBD1 (5 bases). Germline assignment: CDR1 SGHTA and CDR2 FQGTGA. Trimming removed 2 bases from V and 5 bases from J, with 9 bases in between. The CDR3 sequence is 13 residues long.

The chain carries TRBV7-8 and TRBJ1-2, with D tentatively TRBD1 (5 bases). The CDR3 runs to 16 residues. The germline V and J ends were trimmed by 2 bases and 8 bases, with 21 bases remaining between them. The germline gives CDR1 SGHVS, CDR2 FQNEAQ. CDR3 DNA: TGTGCCAGCAGCTTATTCTCTCATCAGGGTTTGGGCGGCTACACCTTC. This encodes CASSLFSHQGLGGYTF.

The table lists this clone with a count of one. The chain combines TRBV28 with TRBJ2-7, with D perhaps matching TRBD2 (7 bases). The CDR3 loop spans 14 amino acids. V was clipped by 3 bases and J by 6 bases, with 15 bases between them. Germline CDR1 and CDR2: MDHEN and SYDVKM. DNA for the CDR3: TGTGCCAGCAGTTTGGGAGGGGGTCCTCGCGAGCAGTACTTC. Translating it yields CASSLGGGPREQYF.

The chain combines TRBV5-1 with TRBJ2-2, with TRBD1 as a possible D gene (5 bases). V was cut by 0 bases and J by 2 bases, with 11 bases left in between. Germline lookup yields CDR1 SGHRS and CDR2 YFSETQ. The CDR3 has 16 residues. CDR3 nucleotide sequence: TGCGCCAGCAGCTTGGCTAGGGGTGATAACACCGGGGAGCTGTTTTTT. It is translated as CASSLARGDNTGELFF.

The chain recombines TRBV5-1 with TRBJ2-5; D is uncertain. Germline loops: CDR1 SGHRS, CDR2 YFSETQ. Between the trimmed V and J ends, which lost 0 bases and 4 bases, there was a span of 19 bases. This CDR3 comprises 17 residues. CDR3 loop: CASSLAQTLTLRETQYF. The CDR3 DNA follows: TGCGCCAGCAGCTTGGCACAGACCCTTACCTTAAGAGAGACCCAGTACTTC.

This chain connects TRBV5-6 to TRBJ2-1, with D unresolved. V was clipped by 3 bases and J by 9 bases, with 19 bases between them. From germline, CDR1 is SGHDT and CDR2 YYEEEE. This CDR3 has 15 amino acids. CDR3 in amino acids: CASSSDLTLGLEQFF. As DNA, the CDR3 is TGTGCCAGCAGCTCCGACTTAACTCTTGGTCTTGAGCAGTTCTTC.

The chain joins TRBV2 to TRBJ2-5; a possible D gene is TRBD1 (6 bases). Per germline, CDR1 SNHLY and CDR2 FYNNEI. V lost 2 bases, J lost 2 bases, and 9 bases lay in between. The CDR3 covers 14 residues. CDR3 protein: CASSEFGQQETQYF. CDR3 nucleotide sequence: TGTGCCAGCAGTGAATTCGGACAGCAAGAGACCCAGTACTTC.